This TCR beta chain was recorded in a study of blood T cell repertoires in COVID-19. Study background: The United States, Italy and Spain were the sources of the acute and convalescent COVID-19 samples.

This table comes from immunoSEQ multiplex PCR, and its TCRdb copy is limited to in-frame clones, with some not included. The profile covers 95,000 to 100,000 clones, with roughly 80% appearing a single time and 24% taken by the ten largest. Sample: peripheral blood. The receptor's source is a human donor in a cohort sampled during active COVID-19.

The CDR3 DNA reads as TGTGCCAGCTCACCAGTAACTGGACAAGTTTATGGCTACACCTTC. It codes for CASSPVTGQVYGYTF. The rearrangement links TRBV18 to TRBJ1-2; D possibly corresponds to TRBD1 (5 bases). Trimming left V 2 bases short and J 5 bases short, with 15 bases between. Germline lookup yields CDR1 KGHSH and CDR2 LQKENI. The CDR3 is 15 residues long.